This note documents a single T cell receptor beta chain sequence. The V gene end was trimmed by 6 bases and the J gene end by 2 bases; junction bases not matched to a gene: 5. Germline values: CDR1 SGHTA, CDR2 FQGTGA. This CDR3 comprises 15 residues. This record belongs to a study of technical replicates of blood from several donors. Sequenced by immunoSEQ multiplex PCR; TCRdb stores in-frame clones only, minus some. Here the sample spans more than 75,000 clones, roughly 85% being singletons. The sequence came from a human donor in good health. Some clones in this sample may be carry-over from other donors' samples. The sequencing input was PBMCs. This chain joins TRBV7-3 and TRBJ2-2, with 8 bases aligning to TRBD2. As DNA, the CDR3 is TGTGCCAGCAGGAAGCGGGGGCCAAACACCGGGGAGCTGTTTTTT. Its translation: CASRKRGPNTGELFF.